The TCR beta chain under discussion was sequenced for a study of cytomegalovirus exposure and HLA in healthy donors. Looking at the study overall: The use of the same platform for the 110 or so validation repertoires and the 550 to 850 first-cohort repertoires was reported by a later analysis.

Sequencing was performed with immunoSEQ multiplex PCR; in TCRdb, only in-frame clones are kept and a portion is missing. The sample shows approximately 76,000 clones, nearly 95% of them seen only once. The junction had 6 bases not matched to a gene; V was cut back by 5 bases and J by 9 bases. The CDR3 contains 14 residues. Germline V gene sequence: CDR1 SGHAT, CDR2 FQNNGV. Notes on the study in general: Under in vitro conditions, a few CMV-associated chains were confirmed as specific for CMV antigens.

For this clone: The antigen is unknown.

Sequences were obtained from PBMCs. The source of this sequence is a woman aged 18-29 years in good health and CMV-seronegative. The chain combines TRBV11-2 with TRBJ2-4; 11 bases are shared with TRBD1. This CDR3 reads CASSQRDRGSIQYF. The CDR3 DNA reads TGTGCCAGCAGCCAGAGGGACAGGGGGAGCATTCAGTACTTC.